The rows below give T cell receptor beta chains drawn from one sample of a study of blood T cells in healthy people across ages. TCRdb re-called the 5' RACE reads through MiXCR, storing one row per CDR3 protein. The sample carries over a million distinct CDR3 sequences, approximately 25% recorded once. These same data were also listed under a study on T cells of mothers and their children.

The source material was blood. These receptors all come from a girl aged 2 to 9 in good health. CDR3s leave out the opening cysteine and the closing phenylalanine or tryptophan. Only part of the rows carry a size: once, few, many, or a class if the clone is expanded.

clone_size j_call v_call cdr3_aa
once TRBJ2-3 TRBV9 ASSVDPTSTDTQY
few TRBJ1-2 TRBV6-6 ASSYPGAYGYT
. TRBJ1-2 TRBV20-1 SARPRGGGGYT
. TRBJ2-7 TRBV19 ASSSPNWEQY
. . TRBV28 ASTTVSYEQY
. TRBJ1-1 TRBV20-1 SASPTPQGIYTEAF
few TRBJ2-6 TRBV7-3 ASSLYGSGANVLT
. TRBJ2-5 TRBV4-1 ASSQDRTTGVRAQY
. TRBJ2-2 TRBV12-3/TRBV12-4 ASSLTGTRYTGELF
few TRBJ2-1 TRBV20-1 SAPGTGSSYNEQF
. TRBJ2-7 TRBV7-2 ASSFFGGEPYEQY
few TRBJ1-1 TRBV21-1 ASSPIFGDMNTEAF
. . TRBV7-9 ASSYLAYNEQF
. TRBJ2-1 TRBV28 ASKETGTYNEQF
few TRBJ2-5 TRBV6-6 ASSAAVARQETQY
. TRBJ2-7 TRBV12-3/TRBV12-4 ASKFRGQGSLYEQY
. TRBJ2-1 TRBV20-1 SAPDGVYNEQF
few TRBJ2-1 TRBV2 ASSGGTSGRSAQF
. TRBJ2-7 TRBV6-1 ASSVGSSEQY
. TRBJ1-2 TRBV28 ASGGTDYGYT
. TRBJ2-2 TRBV3-1 ASGWTSGELF
. TRBJ2-7 TRBV29-1 SVEGGDKDYEQY
few TRBJ2-5 TRBV2 ATQRENPLETQY
few TRBJ2-7 TRBV12-5 ASGLRPGQGD
. TRBJ2-2 TRBV6-5 ASSFFRRGRGTGELF
many TRBJ2-5 TRBV9 ASSAGTEQETQY
. TRBJ2-7 TRBV29-1 SVSGLAGFYEQY
. TRBJ1-2 TRBV7-9 ASSSIDAGYT
. . TRBV5-1 ASSSSYWLETQY
few TRBJ2-5 TRBV9 ASSVAVTSGRETQY
few TRBJ2-2 TRBV12-3/TRBV12-4 AGSGLGAGELF
. TRBJ2-1 TRBV4-1 ASSPIVGRIYNEQF
few TRBJ1-6 TRBV7-2 ASSPSGPNNSPLH
. TRBJ1-2 TRBV3-1 ASSQGNGFAYGYT
. TRBJ2-2 TRBV24-1 ATSESRGVNTGELF
. TRBJ2-5 TRBV2 ASSAYLLTGREETQY
few TRBJ1-1 TRBV27 ASSTRPRGNTEAF